Here is one TCR beta chain with its context. The target of this receptor is not known. No base-level quality is on record; no much larger clone is a single base apart. V and J lose 4 bases and 4 bases, and a span of 6 bases separates them. From the germline V gene, CDR1 is MRHNA and CDR2 is SNTAGT. From the cysteine up to the phenylalanine, the CDR3 has a length of 12 residues. Just the 36-base CDR3 DNA is kept, in frame starting at base 1. The data are from a study of cytomegalovirus exposure and HLA in healthy donors (dated by TCRdb to 2016 to 2017). In terms of the full investigation: In an earlier analysis of approximately 640 of the donors, roughly 300 Gb of sequence data and 95 million to 130 million unique TCR beta sequences from about 190 million T cells were reported. To decide whether each TCR beta V gene segment behaved as functional or pseudogenic, an earlier analysis of 587 of the donors relied on high-throughput TCR beta sequencing. In a later analysis, previously published TCR beta repertoires from 550 to 700 donors were re-analyzed and high-resolution HLA genotyping was added so that TCR occurrence patterns could be studied. Using immunosequencing, the study profiled T cell repertoires from roughly 650 subjects and related those repertoires to cytomegalovirus serostatus. The later analysis used no new phenotypic data to find candidate immune exposures, relying instead on TCR beta sequences and their occurrence across donors. An early release covering roughly 600 HLA-typed donors comprised approximately 300 gigabases of sequencing data and around 80 million unique TCR sequences. To predict cytomegalovirus infection status, the study combined high-throughput TCR immunosequencing, statistical association of individual TCRs with disease status, and machine learning. Typing coverage varied by locus: about 620-640 donors for A, B, C, DRB1 and DQB1; about 520 for DQA1; over 600 for DPA1; approximately 490 for DPB1. Roughly 5 DR-DQ haplotypes were handled as single units for association and clustering because linkage in the cohort was strong. HLA typing included class I and class II loci at four-digit resolution. Every repertoire in the discovery cohort had been generated on one and the same sequencing platform. The study was designed to test whether signatures of past pathogen exposure could be identified by cataloging public T cell receptors. Among the approximately 400 genotyped donors, 75% to 90% belonged to the genetic ancestry cluster associated with self-reported Caucasian donors. Alongside the repertoire data, information on donor age, sex, ethnicity and CMV serostatus was compiled. Across some 400 genotyped donors of the cohort, an average of approximately 240,000 unique TCR beta nucleotide sequences per donor were sequenced, and roughly a sixth of those sequences were non-productive. A separate validation cohort of about 110 different subjects was used in addition to the approximately 700-subject first cohort. Genome-wide SNP genotypes for about 65% of the roughly 670 donors were used in a later genetic analysis, which treated that subset as a discovery cohort.

Libraries were built with the immunoSEQ multiplex PCR assay. For the multiplex PCR, a mixture combining 60 forward primers for TCR Vbeta segments and 13 reverse primers for TCR Jbeta segments was used. Amplification of the CDR3 region of rearranged TCR beta genes was performed with a multiplex PCR assay on genomic DNA. The Illumina HiSeq System was used to sequence the amplified TCR beta libraries as 87-base-pair reads. Per the authors' processing: In a later analysis, roughly 80 million unique TCR beta chains were counted across the roughly 700 repertoires, and roughly 11 million of these chains were shared by at least two donors. A nearest-neighbor algorithm error-corrected the raw reads and collapsed the reads into unique sequences, merging closely related sequences to remove PCR and sequencing errors. V, D and J gene segments were assigned by aligning CDR3 sequences to IMGT reference sequences. Each retained sequence needed at least a six-nucleotide match to both a V gene segment and a J gene segment. A rearrangement was called productive if the CDR3 had no stop codons and remained in frame with V and J, and every other rearrangement was called non-productive. Following IMGT convention, CDR3 was defined as the stretch from the second conserved V-encoded cysteine to the conserved J-encoded phenylalanine. Sequences without an unambiguous match to a single V gene segment were excluded from the earlier analysis of about 630 of the donors. An earlier analysis of 500 to 600 of the donors classified V segments as functional when productive rearrangements were above 56.7% and as segregating when the standard deviation between donors was above 5%. To diagnose cytomegalovirus status from the catalog of TCR beta chain sequences, a statistical classification framework was built. A later analysis assigned V and J genes by comparing TCR nucleotide sequences with IMGT/GENE-DB human TR gene sequences. The TCRdist pipeline was used in a later analysis to assign CDR3 sequences and most-parsimonious VDJ recombination scenarios. A later analysis defined each TCR beta chain by its CDR3 amino acid sequence plus V-gene family, and excluded reads lacking a unique V-gene family. In a later analysis, some 600 highly shared, low-generation-probability nucleotide sequences were removed to address suspected cross-contamination and a sequencing artifact. For each public chain, a later analysis derived a clonal expansion index from normalized ranks of inferred template counts within each repertoire. In a later analysis, generation probabilities were computed with a VDJ recombination model fitted to out-of-frame rearrangements, and the resulting probabilities were checked against IGoR. A later analysis scored TCR-TCR, TCR-HLA and TCR-CMV co-occurrence with hypergeometric tests, applying a repertoire-size bias correction to TCR pairs. A later analysis estimated false discovery rates by permuting HLA or CMV assignments 20 times. In a later analysis, co-occurring TCRs were grouped using DBSCAN, and TCRdist sequence similarity was added for clustering within HLA-allele-positive subsets. Co-occurrence clustering excluded repertoires with fewer than 30,000 or more than 120,000 public chains, plus five with anomalous nucleotide sharing. In its TCRdb copy, this immuneACCESS table keeps in-frame sequences only and misses some clones. Where compared with another copy, unresolved V genes explain less than half of these, and the others have no known cause. V and J calls and clone size are those listed in that table; D and trimming were worked out from the DNA. The sample table contains about 120,000 clones; only one count was recorded for 75% to 85% of them. About 9.2% of the sample goes to the ten largest clones.

The cohort comprised fewer than 750 healthy bone marrow donors. At the time of sampling, all cohort members were nominally healthy, though unrecorded immune exposures were likely present. The donor tested CMV seropositive and was one of the 289 seropositive cohort members. A peripheral blood sample was provided by each donor, and peripheral blood mononuclear cells were used for TCR beta sequencing. The Qiagen DNeasy Blood Extraction Kit was used to extract genomic DNA from the blood cell samples. Results the study describes overall, beyond this receptor: The classifier was reported to diagnose cytomegalovirus status with high specificity and sensitivity in both the original cohort and the validation cohort. In a later genetic analysis, a missense DCLRE1C variant was associated with V-gene and J-gene trimming of TCR beta chains, and the association was replicated in an independent cohort. A later analysis associated 15,000 to 20,000 TCR beta sequences with specific HLA alleles at a false discovery rate of 0.05. According to a later analysis, TCR association rates differed among HLA loci, with DRB1 alleles showing the most associated TCRs and HLA-C alleles showing the fewest. CMV serostatus was the only immune exposure information available for the cohort. An earlier analysis of around 500 of the donors showed that most TCR beta V segments appeared in productive rearrangements either about 87% or about 30% of the time, which broadly matched IMGT annotations. The presence/absence analyses assumed that sequencing depth was roughly uniform across donors, and that assumption may not be true. Most TCR sequences were observed very rarely across donors, whereas some public TCRs were present in many individuals. A group of highly shared sequence variants was considered likely to be a technical artifact of the sequencing pipeline. Compared with equally common non-associated chains, HLA-associated TCR beta chains in a later analysis were more clonally expanded and had lower generation probabilities. A further reported finding was that TCR beta sequences accurately predicted the HLA-A and HLA-B alleles for most subjects in the first cohort. It was suggested by the authors that the approach could potentially be generalized to other disease states and immunological phenotypes. Correlated functional status among segregating V segments might be attributable to linkage disequilibrium, but an unknown experimental factor could not be ruled out. Because HLA typing was missing for some donors at each locus, association tests included only the typed subset. A later analysis reported that several top co-occurrence clusters appeared linked to parvovirus B19, influenza, CMV and Epstein-Barr virus. The 87-base-pair reads could not distinguish some IMGT-functional V segments, including TRBV6-2 and TRBV6-3, so those segments were excluded. A later analysis found that most CMV-associated TCR beta chains appeared HLA-restricted, with HLA associations seemingly driven largely by CMV exposure. The cohort was sequenced for TCR beta chains only, and without alpha or paired-chain data the features that could be detected were limited. Assigning TCR associations to individual alleles was difficult when HLA alleles, especially DR and DQ, strongly co-occurred. In vitro tests confirmed that a few of the cytomegalovirus-associated TCR beta chains recognize cytomegalovirus antigens. Approximately 18 rarely observed V segments, including chromosome 9 orphons, were excluded from the earlier analysis of approximately 500 of the donors because counts were too low. In the study, roughly 160 TCR beta chains were listed as associated with cytomegalovirus. According to a later genetic analysis, donors in an Asian-associated ancestry cluster had fewer N-insertions in productive TCRs than the roughly 700-donor mean.

The specimen sequenced was PBMCs. Here the chain combines TRBV6-4 and TRBJ2-3; TRBD2 is possibly the D segment (5 matching bases). The source is a young man in good health and CMV-seropositive. The nucleotide sequence reads as follows: TGTGCCAGCAGTGGCGGGTCAGATACGCAGTATTTT. Translated, it reads CASSGGSDTQYF.